This T cell receptor beta chain comes out of a study of human T cells and chemical hapten exposure. Study overall: Investigators sensitized around 2 cm by around 2 cm of upper inner arm skin with 2% DPC. The upper back received 0.01% DPC by patch testing, with results read at 6 days.

With respect to this clonotype: Its antigen is not known.

The time point: patch test 1, 2 weeks after DPC sensitization. The treatment here: therapeutic diphenylcyclopropenone sensitization with weekly scalp DPC. The CDR3 spans 15 residues. The V end was cut by 5 bases, the J end by 8 bases, with 16 bases between. From germline, CDR1 is SGHTA and CDR2 FQGNSA. General study results and limits: All donors were alopecia patients, so their immunity may differ from that of healthy people. Clustering by CDR3 similarity yielded significantly more large clusters from expanded TCRs than controls.

TCRdb redid the calling of the RACE reads with MiXCR, one entry per CDR3 protein. In the table there are about 380,000 distinct CDR3 sequences, roughly 5% of which are singletons. The sequence was obtained from a woman aged 45 to 65 with alopecia areata. Some clones in this sample may be carry-over from other donors' samples. The material was whole blood, obtained in connection with sensitization to the hapten diphenylcyclopropenone (DPC). The chain joins TRBV7-2 to TRBJ1-6, with unresolved D. The CDR3 here is CASSPALTADSPLHF. DNA of the CDR3: TGTGCCAGCAGCCCCGCCCTCACGGCCGATTCACCCCTCCACTTT.